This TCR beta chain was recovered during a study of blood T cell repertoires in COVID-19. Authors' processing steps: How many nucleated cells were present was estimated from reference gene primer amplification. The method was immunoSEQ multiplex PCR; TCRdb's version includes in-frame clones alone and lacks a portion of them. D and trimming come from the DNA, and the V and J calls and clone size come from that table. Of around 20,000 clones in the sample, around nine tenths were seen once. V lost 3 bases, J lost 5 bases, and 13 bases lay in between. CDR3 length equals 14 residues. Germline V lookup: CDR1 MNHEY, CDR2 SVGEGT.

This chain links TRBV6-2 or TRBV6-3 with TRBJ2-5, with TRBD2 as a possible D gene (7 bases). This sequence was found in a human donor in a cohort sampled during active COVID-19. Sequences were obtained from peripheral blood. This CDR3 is CASSYEGGGETQYF. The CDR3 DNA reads TGTGCCAGCAGTTATGAGGGAGGGGGGGAGACCCAGTACTTC.